One and the same sample provided the 4 T cell receptor beta chains below, sequenced in a study of regulatory T cells in long-lasting Graves disease. In building TCR beta libraries, iRepertoire HTBI primers were used together with Arm-PCR of CDR3 regions. TCRdb itself ran the multiplex PCR reads through MiXCR, one entry per CDR3 protein. The data hold roughly 510,000 distinct CDR3 sequences, with around 16% observed a single time. Time point meaning: newly diagnosed GD, antithyroid drugs for less than 3 months. PBMCs provided the RNA from which the TCR library was made. The sample also formed part of further work on T cells in Graves' hyperthyroidism and ophthalmopathy.

The source material was peripheral blood mononuclear cells (PBMCs), sampled at new diagnosis, from a patient treated with antithyroid drugs. These TCRs come from a young man with Graves disease.

A remark on this clonotype: A junction boundary mismatches the germline segment, possibly from a read error. The CDR3 sequence is CASSPQGSYERYF. The CDR3 DNA follows: TGTGCCAGCAGCCCCCAAGGCTCCTACGAGCGGTACTTC. The chain has TRBV14 and TRBJ2-7; D ambiguous. CDR1 SGHDN and CDR2 FVKESK come from the germline V gene. CDR3 size: 13 residues.

V and J are TRBV19 and TRBJ2-7, with TRBD1 identical over 7 bases. The junction had 11 bases not matched to a gene; V was cut back by 0 bases and J by 3 bases. This CDR3 has 17 amino acids. Germline V lookup: CDR1 LNHDA, CDR2 SQIVND (reference sequence). CDR3 amino acids: CASSIDGTGTALYEQYF. DNA for the CDR3: TGTGCCAGTAGTATAGATGGGACCGGGACAGCACTCTACGAGCAGTACTTC.

This clonotype was counted ten times or more. The J gene is TRBJ2-3, the V gene TRBV3-1; 8 nucleotides align to TRBD2. V shed 2 bases, J shed 13 bases, and the junction held 5 bases outside the gene matches. Germline CDR1 and CDR2: LGHDT and YNNKEL (reference sequence). This CDR3 region has 12 residues. The DNA for the CDR3 is TGTGCCAGCAGCCAACCCCCGGGGGGGGAGTATTTT. It is translated as CASSQPPGGEYF.

This clonotype was seen repeatedly, ten times or more. This rearrangement joins TRBV6-2 or TRBV6-3 to TRBJ2-3; 9 positions match TRBD2. Germline V CDR1 and CDR2: MNHEY, SVGEGT. This CDR3 has 17 amino acids. J gave up 4 bases and V 5 bases, and 13 bases lay outside the gene matches. In DNA form, the CDR3 reads TGTGCCAGCAGTCCGATTTTAGCGGGAGCGGCCGCAGATACGCAGTATTTT. Amino acids: CASSPILAGAAADTQYF.